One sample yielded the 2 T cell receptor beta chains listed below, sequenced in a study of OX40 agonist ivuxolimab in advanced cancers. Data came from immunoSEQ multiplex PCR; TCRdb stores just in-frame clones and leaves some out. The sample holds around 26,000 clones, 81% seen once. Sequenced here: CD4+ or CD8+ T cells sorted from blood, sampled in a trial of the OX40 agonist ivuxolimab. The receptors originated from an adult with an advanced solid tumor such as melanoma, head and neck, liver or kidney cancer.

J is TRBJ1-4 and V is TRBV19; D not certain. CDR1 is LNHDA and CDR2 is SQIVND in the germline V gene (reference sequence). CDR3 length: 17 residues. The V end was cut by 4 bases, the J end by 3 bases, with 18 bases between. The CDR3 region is CASSTSLLNWANEKLFF. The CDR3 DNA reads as TGTGCCAGTAGTACCTCCCTTCTAAACTGGGCTAATGAAAAACTGTTTTTT. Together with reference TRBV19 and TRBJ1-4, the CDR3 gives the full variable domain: DGGITQSPKYLFRKEGQNVTLSCEQNLNHDAMYWYRQDPGQGLRLIYYSQIVNDFQKGDIAEGYSVSREKKESFPLTVTSAQKNPTAFYLCASSTSLLNWANEKLFFGSGTQLSVL.

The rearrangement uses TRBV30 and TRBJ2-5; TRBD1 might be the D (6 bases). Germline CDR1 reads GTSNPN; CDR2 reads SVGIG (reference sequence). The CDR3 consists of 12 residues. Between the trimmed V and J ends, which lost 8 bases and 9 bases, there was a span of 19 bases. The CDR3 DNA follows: TGTGCCCGCTCAGGGGCCTCCAGGGCCCAGTACTTC. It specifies CARSGASRAQYF.